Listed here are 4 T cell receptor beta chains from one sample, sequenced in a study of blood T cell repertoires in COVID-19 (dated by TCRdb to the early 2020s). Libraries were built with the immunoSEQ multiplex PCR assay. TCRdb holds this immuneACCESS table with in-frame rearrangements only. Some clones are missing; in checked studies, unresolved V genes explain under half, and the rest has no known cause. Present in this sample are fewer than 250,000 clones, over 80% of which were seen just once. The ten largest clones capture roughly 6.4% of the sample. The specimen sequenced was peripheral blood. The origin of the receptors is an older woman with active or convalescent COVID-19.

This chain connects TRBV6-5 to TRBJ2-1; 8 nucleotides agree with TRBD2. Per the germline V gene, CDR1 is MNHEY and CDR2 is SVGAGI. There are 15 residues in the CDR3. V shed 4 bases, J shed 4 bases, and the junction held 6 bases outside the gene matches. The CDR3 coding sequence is TGTGCCAGCAGTTTCCGGGGGGGCCGGTACAATGAGCAGTTCTTC. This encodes CASSFRGGRYNEQFF.

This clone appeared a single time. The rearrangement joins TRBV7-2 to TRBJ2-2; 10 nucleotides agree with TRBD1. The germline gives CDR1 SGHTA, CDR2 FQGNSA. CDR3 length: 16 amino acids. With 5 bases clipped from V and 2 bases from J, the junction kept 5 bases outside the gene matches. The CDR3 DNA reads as TGTGCCAGCAGCCCTTCGACAGGGGGCAACACCGGGGAGCTGTTTTTT. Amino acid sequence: CASSPSTGGNTGELFF.

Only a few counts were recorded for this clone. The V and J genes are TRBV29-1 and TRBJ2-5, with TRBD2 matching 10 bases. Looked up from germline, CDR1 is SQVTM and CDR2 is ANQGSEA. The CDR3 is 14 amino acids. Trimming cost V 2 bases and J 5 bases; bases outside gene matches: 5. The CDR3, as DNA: TGCAGCGTTGAACCGCTAGCGGGGGATGAGACCCAGTACTTC. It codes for CSVEPLAGDETQYF.

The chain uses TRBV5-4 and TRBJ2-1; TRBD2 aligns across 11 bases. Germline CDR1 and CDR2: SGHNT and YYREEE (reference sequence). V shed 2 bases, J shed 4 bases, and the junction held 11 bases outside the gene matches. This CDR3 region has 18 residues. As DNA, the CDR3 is TGTGCCAGCAGCTTACGAGGACTAGCGGGTACTCCTTACAATGAGCAGTTCTTC. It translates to CASSLRGLAGTPYNEQFF.